This record covers a single TCR beta chain. Its recognized antigen is unknown. Base-call qualities are not available, and no considerably larger clone is one nucleotide away. V ends up 8 bases short and J 7 bases short, with an unmatched junction base count of 11. The cysteine opens and the phenylalanine closes a CDR3 of 15 amino acids. Left in the record is the CDR3 DNA by itself, 45 bases read in frame from the first base. For CDR1 and CDR2, the germline V gene (reference sequence) lists LNHDA and SQIVND. This specimen comes from a study of lymphopenia after photon versus proton radiotherapy (dated by TCRdb to the late 2010s). For the wider study: Photon and proton radiation therapy were compared by the study for their immunological effects in patients with gastrointestinal tumors who developed high-grade lymphopenia. The cohort comprised approximately 21 patients with gastrointestinal tumors who received either photon or proton therapy and then developed lymphopenia. The study aimed to characterize how the two radiation modalities differ in their impact on the immune system. General conclusions and limits of the study: Proton-treated patients stayed relatively stable during treatment, while photon-treated patients lost naive T cells and TCR diversity and gained effector/memory populations. The survival association was assessed only in patients who died, and better survival with proton therapy was presented by the authors as a possibility rather than a demonstrated result. After the lymphocyte count nadir, repertoires from photon-treated patients showed oligoclonal expansion, particularly of CD8+ Temra cells, and this expansion drove the decline in diversity. Across the cohort, a larger post-nadir drop in TCR diversity was inversely correlated with overall survival time among patients who died.

The method was the immunoSEQ multiplex PCR assay. T cell repertoires were profiled with deep sequencing of rearranged TCR beta loci together with multiparametric flow cytometry. TCRdb mirrors the immuneACCESS table, restricted to in-frame sequences. Some clones are absent from its copies; in checked studies, under half trace to an unresolved V gene, and the reason for the others is unknown. The sample table lists some 41,000 clones, 86% of them with a count of one. The top ten clones comprise 10% to 13% of the sample. The receptor's source is a woman in her seventies with pancreatic cancer. Some clones in this sample may be carry-over from other donors' samples. The rearrangement combines TRBV19 with TRBJ2-1; 10 bases in the junction line up with TRBD2. The starting material was peripheral blood, obtained from a patient treated with proton-based radiotherapy. The CDR3 protein is CASQSGRAGSNEQFF. The nucleotide sequence is given as TGTGCCAGTCAAAGCGGGAGGGCGGGGTCAAATGAGCAGTTCTTC.